The sequence of this T cell receptor beta chain was determined in a study of T cell repertoires in cytomegalovirus infection. Study-level findings and limits: The ex vivo response was dominated by HLA-C-restricted CMV-specific TCR beta clonotypes. Carriers of CMV plus the relevant HLA were identified by cumulative public TCR beta family frequency.

The germline V gene encodes CDR1 LGHNA and CDR2 YNFKEQ. This CDR3 contains 17 residues. Using its own MiXCR run on the reads, TCRdb lists one record per CDR3 protein. The sample lists 450,000 to 550,000 distinct CDR3 sequences, approximately 15% seen once, with roughly a quarter in the top ten. This clonotype was detected a few times. No antigen is known for it. Since the CDR3 does not end with the conserved phenylalanine or tryptophan, this likely comes from a read error. Sequencing was carried out using CD8+ T cells from PBMCs. The TCR originated in a human donor in good health (CMV status not recorded). Some clones in this sample may be carry-over from other donors' samples. The chain has TRBV4-2 and TRBJ2-1; TRBD2 aligns across 10 bases. CDR3 nucleotides: TGTGCCAGAAGCCAAGATTCCTCTAGCGGGGGAAAAAATGAGCAGTTCTTG. Protein product: CARSQDSSSGGKNEQFL.